This TCR beta chain was recovered during a study of cytomegalovirus exposure and HLA in healthy donors. Across the whole study: The Caucasian-associated ancestry cluster contained 81% of the approximately 420 genotyped donors. Overall study findings and caveats: Despite most TCR sequences being rare, some public TCRs occurred in many donors. Later analysis indicated greater clonal expansion among HLA-associated TCR beta chains than among equally common other chains.

The PCR made use of 60 Vbeta and 13 Jbeta primers. Assay: immunoSEQ multiplex PCR; the TCRdb copy retains only in-frame clones and omits some. The sample holds around 130,000 clones, around four fifths seen once. Participants comprised healthy donors of bone marrow. About this clone: Antigen: not known.

Sequences were obtained from PBMCs. The sequence was collected from a human donor in good health.

CDR3 nucleotides: TGTGCCAGCTCACCTGATTTGGCCACAGATACGCAGTATTTT. This encodes CASSPDLATDTQYF. This sequence joins TRBV18 and TRBJ2-3, with unresolved D. Germline V lookup: CDR1 KGHSH, CDR2 LQKENI. This CDR3 is 14 amino acids long. V lost 3 bases, J lost 2 bases, and 9 bases lay in between. The full variable domain, its missing parts supplied by reference TRBV18 and TRBJ2-3, is NAGVMQNPRHLVRRRGQEARLRCSPMKGHSHVYWYRQLPEEGLKFMVYLQKENIIDESGMPKERFSAEFPKEGPSILRIQQVVRGDSAAYFCASSPDLATDTQYFGPGTRLTVL.